This T cell receptor (beta chain) originates from a study of cytomegalovirus exposure and HLA in healthy donors (dated by TCRdb to 2016 to 2017). Notes on the research overall: A later analysis indicated that the 120 validation repertoires were generated on the platform also employed for the roughly 650 repertoires of the first cohort. The aim of the study was to test whether cataloging public T cell receptors could identify signatures of past pathogen exposure. Along with the approximately 600-subject first cohort, a separate validation cohort of roughly 110 different subjects was used. The study combined high-throughput TCR immunosequencing, statistical association of individual TCRs with disease status, and machine learning to predict cytomegalovirus infection status.

On the study overall, not on this receptor specifically: While some public TCRs were present in many individuals, most TCR sequences turned up only very rarely across donors. A total of some 180 TCR beta chains were listed by the study as associated with cytomegalovirus. The validation cohort had no HLA typing available for a later analysis, so co-occurrence within that cohort was assessed over all 130 or so repertoires. Cytomegalovirus status was reported to be diagnosed by the classifier with high specificity and sensitivity in both the original and validation cohorts. The authors suggested that the approach could potentially be generalized to other disease states and immunological phenotypes. A later analysis found that TCRs clustered in the first cohort also tended to co-occur in the 120 validation repertoires, with 94% of cluster scores above 0. Three of the identified cytomegalovirus-associated TCR beta chains were confirmed in vitro to be specific for cytomegalovirus antigens.

The protocol used for the library was the immunoSEQ multiplex PCR assay. The published analysis was carried out like this. A statistical classification framework was built for diagnosing cytomegalovirus status from the catalog of TCR beta chain sequences. The clones in this table, taken by TCRdb from immuneACCESS, are in-frame only. Not every clone is retained; where verified, under half of the shortfall comes from an unresolved V gene, and the cause of the rest is unknown. For V, J and clone size, that table is used; D and trimming come from the DNA. The sample table contains under 85,000 clones; only one count was recorded for 94% of them. The ten largest clones take up 2.1% of the sample. Separate from the roughly 650-subject first cohort, the validation cohort of around 130 subjects was the group to which the donors belonged. On this clone: What antigen it recognizes has not been identified. Base quality data are lacking; no much larger clone is found one base away.

The germline V gene encodes CDR1 LGHNA and CDR2 YSLEER. The CDR3 goes from the cysteine to the phenylalanine over 16 residues. Left in the record is the CDR3 DNA by itself, 48 bases read in frame from the first base. Relative to germline, V is missing 4 bases and J is missing 7 bases, with 11 bases of the junction outside any gene match. This clonotype was obtained from a woman aged 18-29 years in good health and CMV-seronegative. The rearranged chain carries TRBV4-3 and TRBJ1-4; 8 bases in between match TRBD1. Sequencing used PBMCs. For the CDR3, the sequence is CASSPRTGRGSEKLFF. The DNA sequence is given as TGCGCCAGCAGCCCCCGGACAGGGAGAGGTAGTGAAAAACTGTTTTTT.